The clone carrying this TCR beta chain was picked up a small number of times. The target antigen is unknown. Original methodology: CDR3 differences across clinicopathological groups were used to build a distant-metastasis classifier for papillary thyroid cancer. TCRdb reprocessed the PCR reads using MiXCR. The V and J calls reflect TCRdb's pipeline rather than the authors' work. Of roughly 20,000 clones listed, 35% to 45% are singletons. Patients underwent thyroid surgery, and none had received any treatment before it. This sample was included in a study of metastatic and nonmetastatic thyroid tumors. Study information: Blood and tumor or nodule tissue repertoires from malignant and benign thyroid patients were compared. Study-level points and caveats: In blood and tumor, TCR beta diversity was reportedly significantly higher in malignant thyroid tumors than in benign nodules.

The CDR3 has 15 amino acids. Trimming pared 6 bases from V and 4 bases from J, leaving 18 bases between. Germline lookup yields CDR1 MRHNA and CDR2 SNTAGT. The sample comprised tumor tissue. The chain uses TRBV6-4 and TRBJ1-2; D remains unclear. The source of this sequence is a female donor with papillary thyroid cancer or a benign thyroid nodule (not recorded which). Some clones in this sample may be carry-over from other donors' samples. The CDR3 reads CASSSDHGLTYGYTF. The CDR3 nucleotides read TGTGCCAGCAGCTCCGACCACGGACTAACCTATGGCTACACCTTC.